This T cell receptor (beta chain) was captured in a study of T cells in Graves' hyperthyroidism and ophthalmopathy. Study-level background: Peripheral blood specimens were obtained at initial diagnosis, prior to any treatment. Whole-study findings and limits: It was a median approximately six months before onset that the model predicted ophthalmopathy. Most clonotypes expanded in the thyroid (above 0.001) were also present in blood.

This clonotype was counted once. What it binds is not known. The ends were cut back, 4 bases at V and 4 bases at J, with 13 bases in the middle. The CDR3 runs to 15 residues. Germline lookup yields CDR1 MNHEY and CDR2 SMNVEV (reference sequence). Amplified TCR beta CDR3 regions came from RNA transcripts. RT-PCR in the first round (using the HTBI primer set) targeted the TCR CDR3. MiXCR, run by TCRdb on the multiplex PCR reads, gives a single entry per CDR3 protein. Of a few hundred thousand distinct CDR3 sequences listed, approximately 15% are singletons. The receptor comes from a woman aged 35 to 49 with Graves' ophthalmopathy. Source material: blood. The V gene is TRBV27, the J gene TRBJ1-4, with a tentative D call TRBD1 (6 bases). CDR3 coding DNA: TGTGCCAGCAGTTCATCGGGACACCTTAATGAAAAACTGTTTTTT. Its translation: CASSSSGHLNEKLFF.